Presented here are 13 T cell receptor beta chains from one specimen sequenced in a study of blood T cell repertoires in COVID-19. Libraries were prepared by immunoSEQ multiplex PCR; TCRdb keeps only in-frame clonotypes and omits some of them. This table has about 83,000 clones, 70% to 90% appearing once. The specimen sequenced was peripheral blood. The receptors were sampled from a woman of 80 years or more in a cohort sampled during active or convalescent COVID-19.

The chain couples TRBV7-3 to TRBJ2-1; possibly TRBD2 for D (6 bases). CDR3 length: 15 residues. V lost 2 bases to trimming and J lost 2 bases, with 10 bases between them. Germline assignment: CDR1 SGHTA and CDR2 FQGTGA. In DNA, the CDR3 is TGTGCCAGCAGCTTAGACGCGGGACCCTACAATGAGCAGTTCTTC. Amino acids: CASSLDAGPYNEQFF.

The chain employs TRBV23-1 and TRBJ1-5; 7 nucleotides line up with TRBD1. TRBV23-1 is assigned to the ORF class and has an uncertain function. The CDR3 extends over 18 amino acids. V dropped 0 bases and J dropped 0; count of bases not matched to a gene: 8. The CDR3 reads CASSQSGQIGYSNQPQHF. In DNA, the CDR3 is TGCGCCAGCAGTCAATCGGGACAGATCGGGTATAGCAATCAGCCCCAGCATTTT.

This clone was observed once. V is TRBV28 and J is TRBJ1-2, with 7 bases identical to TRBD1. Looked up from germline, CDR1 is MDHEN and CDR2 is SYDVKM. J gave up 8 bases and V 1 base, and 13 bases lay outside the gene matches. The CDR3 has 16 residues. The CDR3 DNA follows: TGTGCCAGCAGTTTATTTGGGGGACAGTTCTCGAGCGGCTACACCTTC. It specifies CASSLFGGQFSSGYTF.

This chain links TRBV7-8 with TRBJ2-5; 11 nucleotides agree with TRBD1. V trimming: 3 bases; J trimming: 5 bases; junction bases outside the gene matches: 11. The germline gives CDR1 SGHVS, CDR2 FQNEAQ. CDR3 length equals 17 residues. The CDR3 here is CASSLLQDRGRRETQYF. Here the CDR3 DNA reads TGTGCCAGCAGCTTGTTACAGGACAGGGGGCGAAGGGAGACCCAGTACTTC.

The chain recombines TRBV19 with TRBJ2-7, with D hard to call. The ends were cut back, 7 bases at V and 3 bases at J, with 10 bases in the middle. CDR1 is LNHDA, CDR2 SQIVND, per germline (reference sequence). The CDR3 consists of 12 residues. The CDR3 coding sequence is TGTGCCAGTACCGTGGGCCTCTACGAGCAGTACGTC. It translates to CASTVGLYEQYV.

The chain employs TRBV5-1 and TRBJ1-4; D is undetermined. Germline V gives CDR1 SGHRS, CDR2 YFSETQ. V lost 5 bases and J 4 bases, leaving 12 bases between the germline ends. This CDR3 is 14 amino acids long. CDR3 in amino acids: CASRLGILNEKLFF. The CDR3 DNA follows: TGCGCCAGCAGGCTAGGAATTCTTAATGAAAAACTGTTTTTT.

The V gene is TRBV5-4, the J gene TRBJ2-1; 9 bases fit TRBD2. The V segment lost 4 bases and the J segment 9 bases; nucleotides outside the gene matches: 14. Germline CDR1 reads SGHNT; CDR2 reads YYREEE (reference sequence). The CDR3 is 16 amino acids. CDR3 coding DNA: TGTGCCAGCAGCCCGGCGGGGGCGGGAGGGCCGGTTGAGCAGTTCTTC. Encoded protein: CASSPAGAGGPVEQFF.

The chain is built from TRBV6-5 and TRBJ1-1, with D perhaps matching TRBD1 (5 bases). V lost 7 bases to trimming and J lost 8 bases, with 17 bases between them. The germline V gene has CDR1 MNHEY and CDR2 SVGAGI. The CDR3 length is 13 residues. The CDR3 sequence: CASTQGPKREAFF. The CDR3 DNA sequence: TGTGCCAGCACTCAGGGCCCCAAAAGGGAAGCTTTCTTT.

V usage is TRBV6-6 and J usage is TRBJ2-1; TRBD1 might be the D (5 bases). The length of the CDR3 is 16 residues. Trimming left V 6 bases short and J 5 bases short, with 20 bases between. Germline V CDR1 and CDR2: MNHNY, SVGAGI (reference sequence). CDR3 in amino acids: CASSSIQDLLNNEQFF. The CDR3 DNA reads TGTGCCAGCAGCTCAATACAGGATCTCTTAAACAATGAGCAGTTCTTC.

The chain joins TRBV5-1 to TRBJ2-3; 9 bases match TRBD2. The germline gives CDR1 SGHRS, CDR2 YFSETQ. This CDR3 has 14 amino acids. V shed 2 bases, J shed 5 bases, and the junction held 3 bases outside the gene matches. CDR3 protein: CASSFSGREDTQYF. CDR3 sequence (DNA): TGCGCCAGCAGCTTTAGCGGGAGAGAAGATACGCAGTATTTT.

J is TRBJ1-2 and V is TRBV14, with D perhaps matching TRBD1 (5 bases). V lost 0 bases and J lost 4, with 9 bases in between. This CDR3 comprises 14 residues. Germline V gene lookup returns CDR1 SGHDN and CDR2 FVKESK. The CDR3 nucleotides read TGTGCCAGCAGCCAAGACAGGGATGGCTATGGCTACACCTTC. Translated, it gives CASSQDRDGYGYTF.

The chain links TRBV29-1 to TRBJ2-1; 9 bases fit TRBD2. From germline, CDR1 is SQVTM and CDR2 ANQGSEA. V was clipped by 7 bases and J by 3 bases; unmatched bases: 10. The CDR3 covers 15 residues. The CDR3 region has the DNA TGCAGCGCTGGAGCTAGCGGGAAGCGCTACAATGAGCAGTTCTTC. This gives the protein CSAGASGKRYNEQFF.

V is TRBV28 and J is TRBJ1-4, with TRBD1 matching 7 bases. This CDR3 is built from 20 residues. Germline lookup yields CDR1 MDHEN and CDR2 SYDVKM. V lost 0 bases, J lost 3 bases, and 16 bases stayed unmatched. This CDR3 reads CASSLWGTDPTRVANEKLFF. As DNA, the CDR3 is TGTGCCAGCAGTTTATGGGGGACAGACCCGACGAGGGTCGCTAATGAAAAACTGTTTTTT.